These 26 T cell receptor beta chains were all obtained from the same sample, sequenced in a study of cytomegalovirus exposure and HLA in healthy donors. The PCR used 60 Vbeta and 13 Jbeta primers. TCRdb's table, derived via immunoSEQ multiplex PCR, lists solely in-frame clones and lacks some. The sample lists about 98,000 clones; over 60% were seen once. Sample: PBMCs. Receptor source: a man in his 60s in good health and CMV-seropositive.

V and J are TRBV6-1 and TRBJ2-3; 7 bases line up with TRBD1. CDR1 and CDR2 from the germline V gene are MNHNS and SASEGT. The V and J ends lost 2 bases and 13 bases, in that order; junction bases with no gene match: 9. CDR3 length equals 13 residues. The CDR3 sequence: CASSEFYRTGKYF. CDR3 DNA sequence: TGTGCCAGCAGTGAATTTTACCGGACAGGCAAGTATTTT.

The J gene is TRBJ2-1, the V gene TRBV27, with D perhaps TRBD2 (5 bases). The CDR3 covers 12 residues. Trimming took 6 bases from V and 10 from J, leaving 13 bases between them. Looked up from germline, CDR1 is MNHEY and CDR2 is SMNVEV (reference sequence). In nucleotides, the CDR3 is TGTGCCAGCAGCCTAACGGAGGACGAGCAGTTCTTC. It is translated as CASSLTEDEQFF.

This sequence joins TRBV12-5 and TRBJ2-7; TRBD1 aligns across 10 bases. This CDR3 is 19 amino acids long. Germline V gene data show CDR1 as LGHNT and CDR2 as FRNRAP. Trimming at V came to 5 bases and at J to 0 bases, leaving 16 bases not matched to a gene. The CDR3 DNA reads as TGTGCTAGTGGTCTAACCGGGACAGGGGTTGCCAGGAGCTCCTACGAGCAGTACTTC. Translating it yields CASGLTGTGVARSSYEQYF.

The V call is TRBV6-1, the J call TRBJ1-5, with 9 bases lining up with TRBD1. The junction had 9 bases not matched to a gene; V was cut back by 6 bases and J by 6 bases. The germline V gene encodes CDR1 MNHNS and CDR2 SASEGT. CDR3 length: 15 amino acids. CDR3 nucleotides: TGTGCCAGCAGAGCACAGGGGGCGCTGAGTCAGCCCCAGCATTTT. Amino acids: CASRAQGALSQPQHF.

The CDR3 loop is CSALPVQTGVLGYGYTF. In DNA, the CDR3 is TGCAGCGCCCTCCCCGTCCAGACAGGGGTTCTGGGGTATGGCTACACCTTC. V is TRBV29-1 and J is TRBJ1-2; 8 nucleotides agree with TRBD1. CDR1 SQVTM and CDR2 ANQGSEA come from the germline V gene. This CDR3 has 17 residues. V lost 7 bases and J lost 5; bases outside the gene matches: 21.

The J gene is TRBJ1-2, the V gene TRBV7-9; D unresolved. Germline V gene data show CDR1 as SEHNR and CDR2 as FQNEAQ (reference sequence). The CDR3 has 15 residues. The V end lost 5 bases, the J end lost 0 bases, and 13 bases lay between the germline ends. This CDR3 reads CASSPPVGANYGYTF. In DNA, the CDR3 is TGTGCCAGCAGCCCTCCGGTCGGGGCTAACTATGGCTACACCTTC.

The V call is TRBV19, the J call TRBJ2-2; 13 nucleotides line up with TRBD2. V lost 10 bases to trimming and J lost 5 bases; unmatched junction nucleotides: 7. Germline V gene sequence: CDR1 LNHDA, CDR2 SQIVND (reference sequence). CDR3 length: 15 amino acids. This chain's CDR3 is CATCRLAGGTGELFF. DNA of the CDR3: TGTGCCACCTGCAGACTAGCGGGGGGTACCGGGGAGCTGTTTTTT.

The V call is TRBV6-6, the J call TRBJ2-2; TRBD2 is a possible D gene (5 bases). This CDR3 contains 14 residues. Trimming took off 4 bases at V and 5 bases at J, with 11 bases between the two ends. Germline CDR1 reads MNHNY; CDR2 reads SVGAGI (reference sequence). The CDR3 DNA is TGTGCCAGCAGTTTTCCCGAGCGGACCGGGGAGCTGTTTTTT. Translated, it gives CASSFPERTGELFF.

With respect to this clone: Other DNA sequences in the sample encode the same CDR3. The V gene is TRBV15, the J gene TRBJ2-3; TRBD2 matches 10 bases. The germline V gene has CDR1 LNHNV and CDR2 YYDKDF (reference sequence). The CDR3 is 18 amino acids. J was trimmed by 2 bases and V by 3 bases; bases with no gene match: 11. CDR3 in DNA: TGTGCCACCAGCAGGGATTGGGCTCTAGCGGGGGTCACAGATACGCAGTATTTT. Translated, it gives CATSRDWALAGVTDTQYF.

This clone was counted a single time. The chain has TRBV11-3 and TRBJ2-1; the match to TRBD2 covers 8 bases. Trimming cost V 5 bases and J 7 bases; bases outside gene matches: 10. Germline V gene lookup returns CDR1 SGHNT and CDR2 YENEEA. This CDR3 is built from 15 residues. The CDR3 here is CASSPGGSGVNEQFF. CDR3 DNA sequence: TGTGCCAGCAGCCCAGGTGGTAGCGGGGTTAATGAGCAGTTCTTC.

The V gene is TRBV2, the J gene TRBJ2-7, with 7 positions matching TRBD1. The V segment lost 4 bases and the J segment 2 bases; nucleotides outside the gene matches: 5. CDR3 size: 14 residues. Germline CDR1 is SNHLY and CDR2 is FYNNEI. In DNA, the CDR3 is TGTGCCAGCAGTGGACCCGGGACAGCCTACGAGCAGTACTTC. It is translated as CASSGPGTAYEQYF. Full variable domain (missing parts from reference TRBV2 and TRBJ2-7): EPEVTQTPSHQVTQMGQEVILRCVPISNHLYFYWYRQILGQKVEFLVSFYNNEISEKSEIFDDQFSVERPDGSNFTLKIRSTKLEDSAMYFCASSGPGTAYEQYFGPGTRLTVT.

The V call is TRBV19, the J call TRBJ2-2; 12 nucleotides align to TRBD1. Trimming took 3 bases from V and 7 from J; bases not matched to a gene: 6. This CDR3 region has 16 residues. Per the germline V gene, CDR1 is LNHDA and CDR2 is SQIVND (reference sequence). CDR3 sequence reads: CASSMEGQGAGGELFF. The CDR3 DNA follows: TGTGCCAGTAGTATGGAGGGACAGGGGGCAGGCGGGGAGCTGTTTTTT.

The genes are TRBV2 and TRBJ2-7; 9 nucleotides align to TRBD2. J gave up 11 bases and V 2 bases, and 7 bases lay outside the gene matches. Germline V gene sequence: CDR1 SNHLY, CDR2 FYNNEI. CDR3 size: 13 residues. This CDR3 reads CASSELAGGPEYF. The CDR3 DNA reads TGTGCCAGCAGTGAATTGGCGGGGGGGCCGGAGTACTTC. The whole variable domain, filled in from reference TRBV2 and TRBJ2-7, reads EPEVTQTPSHQVTQMGQEVILRCVPISNHLYFYWYRQILGQKVEFLVSFYNNEISEKSEIFDDQFSVERPDGSNFTLKIRSTKLEDSAMYFCASSELAGGPEYFGPGTRLTVT.

The chain recombines TRBV5-4 with TRBJ2-3; 8 nucleotides agree with TRBD2. The CDR3 totals 16 residues. Germline CDR1 is SGHNT and CDR2 is YYREEE (reference sequence). Trimming cost V 4 bases and J 3 bases; bases outside gene matches: 10. The CDR3 DNA sequence: TGTGCCAGCAGCCCGGGGGAAAGACTAGCGACAGATACGCAGTATTTT. It codes for CASSPGERLATDTQYF.

The rearrangement links TRBV2 to TRBJ1-5; 7 positions agree with TRBD1. V lost 4 bases, J lost 4 bases, and 7 bases stayed unmatched. This CDR3 is built from 15 residues. Germline CDR1 and CDR2: SNHLY and FYNNEI. CDR3 in amino acids: CASSVQGRINQPQHF. In nucleotides, the CDR3 is TGTGCCAGCAGTGTACAGGGGAGGATAAATCAGCCCCAGCATTTT.

The chain has TRBV7-9 and TRBJ2-5; D might be TRBD2 (5 bases). Trimming took off 8 bases at V and 5 bases at J, with 12 bases between the two ends. The germline V gene has CDR1 SEHNR and CDR2 FQNEAQ (reference sequence). The CDR3 has 12 amino acids. The CDR3 here is CASEGGLETQYF. CDR3 nucleotides: TGTGCCAGCGAAGGAGGTCTTGAGACCCAGTACTTC.

Regarding this clone: One end of the junction fails to match germline, which may point to a read error. The chain uses TRBV7-2 and TRBJ2-5, with TRBD2 identical over 8 bases. This CDR3 has 14 residues. Germline lookup yields CDR1 SGHTA and CDR2 FQGNSA. The DNA of the CDR3 is TGTGCCAGCAGCGCATCCGGGACTAGTCATTCCCAACACTTC. Translating gives CASSASGTSHSQHF.

This sequence joins TRBV7-2 and TRBJ2-7, with 7 bases aligning to TRBD1. Germline assignment: CDR1 SGHTA and CDR2 FQGNSA. The J segment lost 1 base and the V segment lost 8 bases, leaving 8 bases of the junction unmatched. This CDR3 comprises 14 residues. The CDR3 DNA follows: TGTGCCAGCCATCGGACAGGCCCATCCTACGAGCAGTACTTC. Residues: CASHRTGPSYEQYF.

This clone has only a few counts. V is TRBV5-1 and J is TRBJ1-1; TRBD1 is a possible D gene (6 bases). The germline V and J ends were trimmed by 1 base and 3 bases, with 7 bases remaining between them. CDR1 and CDR2 (germline): SGHRS, YFSETQ. This CDR3 comprises 13 residues. As DNA, the CDR3 is TGCGCCAGCAGCTTGCAGGGGTACACTGAAGCTTTCTTT. Amino acid sequence: CASSLQGYTEAFF.

The V gene is TRBV28, the J gene TRBJ2-7; 8 bases agree with TRBD2. The germline CDR1 and CDR2 sequences are MDHEN and SYDVKM. The CDR3 loop spans 15 amino acids. Trimming removed 3 bases from V and 4 bases from J; junction bases left unmatched: 8. The CDR3 region is CASSFPGLDSYEQYF. The CDR3 bases are TGTGCCAGCAGTTTTCCGGGACTAGACTCTTACGAGCAGTACTTC.

The rearrangement links TRBV23-1 to TRBJ1-1; 10 bases are a match to TRBD1. Being an ORF, TRBV23-1 has a function that is uncertain. The CDR3 is 19 residues long. V was pared by 10 bases and J by 0 bases, with 20 bases of the junction left unmatched. CDR3 DNA sequence: TGCGCCAACATCCGGGACAGGGGTTTCAATCAGGGGATGAACACTGAAGCTTTCTTT. Its protein is CANIRDRGFNQGMNTEAFF.

The chain uses TRBV6-5 and TRBJ2-3, with 12 bases that match TRBD2. This CDR3 has 14 amino acids. Looked up from germline, CDR1 is MNHEY and CDR2 is SVGAGI. The ends lost 6 bases at V and 4 bases at J; junction bases unmatched: 2. CDR3 amino acids: CASRASGGADTQYF. CDR3 coding DNA: TGTGCCAGCAGGGCTAGCGGGGGGGCAGATACGCAGTATTTT.

The chain recombines TRBV5-4 with TRBJ2-2; no clear D. CDR1 is SGHNT and CDR2 is YYREEE in the germline V gene (reference sequence). Trimming removed 3 bases at V and 2 bases at J, with 2 bases between. The CDR3 has 12 amino acids. CDR3 sequence reads: CASSSNTGELFF. The CDR3 DNA follows: TGTGCCAGCAGCTCAAACACCGGGGAGCTGTTTTTT.

V and J are TRBV4-2 and TRBJ2-7; perhaps TRBD2 as D (5 bases). The CDR3 runs to 12 residues. In germline, CDR1 is LGHNA, CDR2 YNFKEQ. Between the trimmed V and J ends, which lost 2 bases and 4 bases, there was a span of 6 bases. The CDR3 DNA sequence: TGTGCCAGCAGCCAATCGGGGTACGAGCAGTACTTC. This gives the protein CASSQSGYEQYF.

The chain recombines TRBV13 with TRBJ2-7, with 11 positions matching TRBD1. V was pared by 4 bases and J by 3 bases, with 8 bases of the junction left unmatched. The CDR3 extends over 16 amino acids. The germline V gene has CDR1 PRHDT and CDR2 FYEKMQ (reference sequence). This CDR3 is CASSSPGTGGYYEQYF. CDR3 DNA: TGTGCCAGCAGCTCTCCCGGGACAGGGGGTTACTACGAGCAGTACTTC.

About this clone: A junction boundary mismatches the germline segment, possibly from a read error. The V gene is TRBV7-8, the J gene TRBJ2-2, with no clear D. This CDR3 has 14 amino acids. The germline V gene encodes CDR1 SGHVS and CDR2 FQNEAQ. CDR3 residues: CTSSFAVNTGELFF. The DNA of the CDR3 is TGTACCAGCAGCTTTGCAGTAAACACCGGGGAGCTGTTTTTT.